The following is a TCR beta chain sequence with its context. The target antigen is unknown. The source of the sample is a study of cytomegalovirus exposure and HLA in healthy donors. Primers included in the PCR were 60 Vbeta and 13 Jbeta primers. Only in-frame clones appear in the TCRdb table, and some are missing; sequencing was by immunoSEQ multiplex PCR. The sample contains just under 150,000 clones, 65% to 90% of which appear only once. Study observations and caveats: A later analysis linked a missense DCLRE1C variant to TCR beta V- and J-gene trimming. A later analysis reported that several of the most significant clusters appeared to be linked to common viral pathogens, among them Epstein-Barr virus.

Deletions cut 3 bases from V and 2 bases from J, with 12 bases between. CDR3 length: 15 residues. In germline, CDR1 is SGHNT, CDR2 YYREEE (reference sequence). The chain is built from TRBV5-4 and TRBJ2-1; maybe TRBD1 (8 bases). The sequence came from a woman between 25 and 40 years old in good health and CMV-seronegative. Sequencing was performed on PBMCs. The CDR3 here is CASSSQGGTYNEQFF. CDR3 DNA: TGTGCCAGCAGCTCACAGGGGGGGACCTACAATGAGCAGTTCTTC.